The clone carrying this TCR beta chain was detected a few times. This sample stems from a study of identical twins. CDR1 and CDR2 from the germline V gene are LGHNT and FRNRAP. The trim removed 6 bases at V and 0 bases at J, leaving 2 bases unmatched. This CDR3 contains 15 residues. Via MiXCR, TCRdb re-called the 5' RACE reads, giving one row per CDR3 protein. The profile shows 250,000 to 350,000 distinct CDR3 sequences, over 8.5% of them singletons. The same data also contributed to another study, on yellow fever vaccine responses in identical twins.

The chain couples TRBV12-5 to TRBJ2-1; the match to TRBD1 covers 10 bases. The sample consisted of CD8+ T cells sorted from blood. The source of this sequence is a woman aged 18-29 years in good health. The CDR3 loop is CASGRDRGSYNEQFF. The CDR3 nucleotides are TGTGCTAGTGGACGGGACAGGGGCTCCTACAATGAGCAGTTCTTC.